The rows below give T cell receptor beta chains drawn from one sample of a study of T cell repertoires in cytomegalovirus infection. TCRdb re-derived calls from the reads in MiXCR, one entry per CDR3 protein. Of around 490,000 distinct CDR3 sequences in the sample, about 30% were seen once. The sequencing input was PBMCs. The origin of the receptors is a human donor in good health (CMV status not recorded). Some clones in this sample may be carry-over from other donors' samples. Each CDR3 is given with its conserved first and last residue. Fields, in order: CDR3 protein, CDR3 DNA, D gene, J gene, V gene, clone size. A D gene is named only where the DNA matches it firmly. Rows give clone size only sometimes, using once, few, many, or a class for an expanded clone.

CDR3 protein: CASSLETVQETQYF; CDR3 DNA: TGTGCCAGCAGCTTAGAAACAGTCCAAGAGACCCAGTACTTC; D gene: -; J gene: TRBJ2-5; V gene: TRBV7-8; clone size: many
CDR3 protein: CSARDDSVGYNEQFF; CDR3 DNA: TGCAGTGCTAGAGACGACTCCGTGGGGTACAATGAGCAGTTCTTC; D gene: -; J gene: TRBJ2-1; V gene: TRBV20-1; clone size: few
CDR3 protein: CASSFPANYEQYF; CDR3 DNA: TGTGCCAGCAGTTTTCCAGCGAACTACGAGCAGTACTTC; D gene: -; J gene: TRBJ2-7; V gene: TRBV12-3/TRBV12-4; clone size: -
CDR3 protein: CASSRGRGDRTDTQYF; CDR3 DNA: TGCGCCAGCAGCCGCGGTCGTGGGGACCGCACAGATACGCAGTATTTT; D gene: -; J gene: TRBJ2-3; V gene: TRBV4-1; clone size: -
CDR3 protein: CASRDTGVEQPQHF; CDR3 DNA: TGTGCCAGCAGAGATACAGGGGTTGAGCAGCCCCAGCATTTT; D gene: TRBD1; J gene: TRBJ1-5; V gene: TRBV12-3/TRBV12-4; clone size: -
CDR3 protein: CASSLNPGTDRETQYF; CDR3 DNA: TGTGCCAGCAGTTTAAACCCGGGAACAGACAGGGAGACCCAGTACTTC; D gene: -; J gene: TRBJ2-5; V gene: TRBV7-9; clone size: -
CDR3 protein: CASRPRLAAYNEQFF; CDR3 DNA: TGTGCCAGTAGGCCTAGACTAGCGGCCTACAATGAGCAGTTCTTC; D gene: TRBD2; J gene: TRBJ2-1; V gene: TRBV19; clone size: -
CDR3 protein: CSAYTGGSYNEQFF; CDR3 DNA: TGCAGTGCATATACGGGAGGGTCCTACAATGAGCAGTTCTTC; D gene: TRBD2; J gene: TRBJ2-1; V gene: TRBV20-1; clone size: -
CDR3 protein: CASSEGLAGGRFFRTDTQYF; CDR3 DNA: TGTGCCAGCAGTGAAGGGCTAGCGGGAGGGCGGTTTTTCAGGACAGATACGCAGTATTTT; D gene: TRBD2; J gene: TRBJ2-3; V gene: TRBV2; clone size: once
CDR3 protein: CASSHLSPLGDEQFF; CDR3 DNA: TGCGCCAGCAGCCATTTAAGCCCGCTAGGTGATGAGCAGTTCTTC; D gene: -; J gene: TRBJ2-1; V gene: TRBV4-1; clone size: -
CDR3 protein: CASSYSGEGPSTDTQYF; CDR3 DNA: TGTGCCAGCAGTTACTCCGGGGAAGGACCGAGCACAGATACGCAGTATTTT; D gene: -; J gene: TRBJ2-3; V gene: TRBV6-5; clone size: -
CDR3 protein: CASSPRGRDYGYTF; CDR3 DNA: TGTGCCAGCAGTCCACGTGGCAGGGACTATGGCTACACCTTC; D gene: -; J gene: TRBJ1-2; V gene: TRBV12-3/TRBV12-4; clone size: few
CDR3 protein: CASSQTPGVRGRRGETQYF; CDR3 DNA: TGTGCCAGCTCTCAGACGCCGGGGGTGAGGGGCCGTCGAGGAGAGACCCAGTACTTC; D gene: -; J gene: TRBJ2-5; V gene: TRBV27; clone size: -
CDR3 protein: CASSRQGAGGGAISQFF; CDR3 DNA: TGCGCCAGCAGTCGACAGGGCGCTGGGGGCGGGGCAATATCGCAGTTCTTC; D gene: -; J gene: TRBJ2-1; V gene: TRBV10-2; clone size: few
CDR3 protein: CASSLSGGGAETQYF; CDR3 DNA: TGTGCCAGCAGTCTATCCGGGGGGGGAGCAGAGACCCAGTACTTC; D gene: TRBD2; J gene: TRBJ2-5; V gene: TRBV12-3/TRBV12-4; clone size: many
CDR3 protein: CASSLPLASKIDTQYF; CDR3 DNA: TGTGCCAGCAGCCTCCCATTAGCGTCAAAGATAGATACGCAGTATTTT; D gene: -; J gene: TRBJ2-3; V gene: TRBV12-3/TRBV12-4; clone size: -
CDR3 protein: CSARWGVGGDTQYF; CDR3 DNA: TGCAGTGCTAGATGGGGTGTCGGGGGAGATACGCAGTATTTT; D gene: -; J gene: TRBJ2-3; V gene: TRBV20-1; clone size: -
CDR3 protein: CASSFGLAGGRGTDTQYF; CDR3 DNA: TGTGCCAGCAGCTTCGGACTAGCGGGAGGAAGGGGCACAGATACGCAGTATTTT; D gene: TRBD2; J gene: TRBJ2-3; V gene: TRBV7-9; clone size: many
CDR3 protein: CASSNLGRISYNEQFF; CDR3 DNA: TGTGCCAGCAGCAACCTGGGACGGATCTCCTACAATGAGCAGTTCTTC; D gene: -; J gene: TRBJ2-1; V gene: TRBV6-2/TRBV6-3; clone size: few
CDR3 protein: CSARARAGGSYEQYF; CDR3 DNA: TGCAGTGCTAGAGCAAGAGCGGGCGGCTCCTACGAGCAGTACTTC; D gene: -; J gene: TRBJ2-7; V gene: TRBV20-1; clone size: -
CDR3 protein: CASSTGTQGEQYF; CDR3 DNA: TGTGCCAGCAGCACAGGGACTCAAGGAGAGCAGTACTTC; D gene: -; J gene: TRBJ2-7; V gene: TRBV7-2; clone size: few
CDR3 protein: CASRPSSGNTIYF; CDR3 DNA: TGTGCCAGCAGGCCGAGTTCTGGAAACACCATATATTTT; D gene: -; J gene: TRBJ1-3; V gene: TRBV11-2; clone size: -
CDR3 protein: CASRRDGSRPQHF; CDR3 DNA: TGTGCCAGCAGACGGGACGGCAGTCGGCCCCAGCATTTT; D gene: -; J gene: TRBJ1-5; V gene: TRBV6-1; clone size: -
CDR3 protein: CSVRTVGAFF; CDR3 DNA: TGCAGCGTTCGGACAGTCGGAGCTTTCTTT; D gene: -; J gene: TRBJ1-1; V gene: TRBV29-1; clone size: -
CDR3 protein: CASSLSRVHNEQFF; CDR3 DNA: TGTGCCAGCAGTTTATCTAGGGTGCACAATGAGCAGTTCTTC; D gene: -; J gene: TRBJ2-1; V gene: TRBV27; clone size: -
CDR3 protein: CASRGVGEQFF; CDR3 DNA: TGTGCCAGCAGAGGGGTGGGTGAGCAGTTCTTC; D gene: -; J gene: TRBJ2-1; V gene: TRBV6-2/TRBV6-3; clone size: -
CDR3 protein: CSARDPRTSTDTQYF; CDR3 DNA: TGCAGTGCTAGGGACCCCCGGACTAGCACCGATACGCAGTATTTT; D gene: TRBD2; J gene: TRBJ2-3; V gene: TRBV20-1; clone size: few
CDR3 protein: CASSLGGTGAEQYF; CDR3 DNA: TGCGCCAGCAGCTTGGGTGGGACAGGGGCCGAGCAGTACTTC; D gene: TRBD1; J gene: TRBJ2-7; V gene: TRBV5-1; clone size: -
CDR3 protein: CASCLGGETNEQFF; CDR3 DNA: TGTGCCAGCTGTCTGGGAGGGGAGACCAATGAGCAGTTCTTC; D gene: TRBD2; J gene: TRBJ2-1; V gene: TRBV12-3/TRBV12-4; clone size: -
CDR3 protein: CSAPGLAGVETQYF; CDR3 DNA: TGCAGCGCCCCAGGACTAGCGGGAGTGGAGACCCAGTACTTC; D gene: TRBD2; J gene: TRBJ2-5; V gene: TRBV29-1; clone size: -
CDR3 protein: CASSVDPGTGPGNTIYF; CDR3 DNA: TGTGCCAGCAGCGTAGATCCGGGGACAGGGCCTGGAAACACCATATATTTT; D gene: TRBD1; J gene: TRBJ1-3; V gene: TRBV9; clone size: -
CDR3 protein: CATRLAGLYNEQFF; CDR3 DNA: TGTGCCACCAGACTAGCGGGACTGTACAATGAGCAGTTCTTC; D gene: TRBD2; J gene: TRBJ2-1; V gene: TRBV6-2/TRBV6-3; clone size: -
CDR3 protein: CASSRDRGQETQYF; CDR3 DNA: TGTGCCAGCAGCCGGGACAGGGGGCAAGAGACCCAGTACTTC; D gene: TRBD1; J gene: TRBJ2-5; V gene: TRBV7-2; clone size: many
CDR3 protein: CASSQVLASLETQYF; CDR3 DNA: TGTGCCAGCAGCCAAGTCCTAGCCTCATTGGAAACGCAGTATTTT; D gene: -; J gene: TRBJ2-3; V gene: TRBV3-1; clone size: few
CDR3 protein: CASSLQGLAGTDTQYF; CDR3 DNA: TGCGCCAGCAGCTTGCAGGGACTAGCAGGCACAGATACGCAGTATTTT; D gene: TRBD2; J gene: TRBJ2-3; V gene: TRBV5-1; clone size: -
CDR3 protein: CASVPGQGLPYNEQFF; CDR3 DNA: TGTGCCAGCGTGCCGGGACAGGGGCTCCCTTACAATGAGCAGTTCTTC; D gene: TRBD1; J gene: TRBJ2-1; V gene: TRBV19; clone size: few
CDR3 protein: CASSLLTASYQETQYF; CDR3 DNA: TGTGCCAGCAGTTTACTTACAGCTAGCTACCAAGAGACCCAGTACTTC; D gene: -; J gene: TRBJ2-5; V gene: TRBV27; clone size: few
CDR3 protein: CASSSTLGQGDTEAFF; CDR3 DNA: TGTGCCAGCAGCTCAACGTTGGGACAGGGTGACACTGAAGCTTTCTTT; D gene: TRBD1; J gene: TRBJ1-1; V gene: TRBV11-2; clone size: -
CDR3 protein: CASSWGYEQYF; CDR3 DNA: TGTGCCAGCAGTTGGGGCTACGAGCAGTACTTC; D gene: -; J gene: TRBJ2-7; V gene: TRBV28; clone size: many
CDR3 protein: CASSERGTGPTEAFF; CDR3 DNA: TGCGCCAGCAGCGAGAGAGGGACAGGTCCCACTGAAGCTTTCTTT; D gene: TRBD1; J gene: TRBJ1-1; V gene: TRBV4-1; clone size: -
CDR3 protein: CASSLEGSDNEQFF; CDR3 DNA: TGTGCCAGCAGTCTCGAGGGGAGCGACAATGAGCAGTTCTTC; D gene: -; J gene: TRBJ2-1; V gene: TRBV7-2; clone size: many
CDR3 protein: CASSGGAMNTEAFF; CDR3 DNA: TGTGCCAGCTCCGGCGGGGCCATGAACACTGAAGCTTTCTTT; D gene: -; J gene: TRBJ1-1; V gene: TRBV6-1; clone size: -
CDR3 protein: CASSTPGRGEPQHF; CDR3 DNA: TGTGCCAGCAGTACCCCGGGACGTGGTGAGCCCCAGCATTTT; D gene: -; J gene: TRBJ1-5; V gene: TRBV12-3/TRBV12-4; clone size: many
CDR3 protein: CSARKRGFDQPQHF; CDR3 DNA: TGCAGTGCTAGGAAAAGGGGGTTCGATCAGCCCCAGCATTTT; D gene: -; J gene: TRBJ1-5; V gene: TRBV20-1; clone size: once
CDR3 protein: CASSLVWLQVSTDTQYF; CDR3 DNA: TGTGCCAGCAGCTTAGTCTGGCTACAGGTTAGCACAGATACGCAGTATTTT; D gene: -; J gene: TRBJ2-3; V gene: TRBV7-8; clone size: few
CDR3 protein: CASSLALTSYNEQFF; CDR3 DNA: TGTGCCAGCAGCTTAGCGTTGACTTCCTACAATGAGCAGTTCTTC; D gene: -; J gene: TRBJ2-1; V gene: TRBV7-2; clone size: many
CDR3 protein: CASSPGLAGFQETQYF; CDR3 DNA: TGTGCCAGCTCACCAGGACTAGCGGGATTCCAAGAGACCCAGTACTTC; D gene: TRBD2; J gene: TRBJ2-5; V gene: TRBV18; clone size: -